Listed below are T cell receptor beta chains from one sample, sequenced in a study of CD8+CD57+ T cells in acquired aplastic anemia. TCRdb reprocessed the reads via MiXCR and lists one record per CDR3 protein. In the table there are about 190,000 distinct CDR3 sequences, roughly 56% of which are singletons. Sequencing was carried out using sorted CD4+, CD8+, or CD8+CD57+ T cells (not recorded which) from PBMCs. These receptors all come from a human donor in good health, serving as a control. The CDR3 runs from the conserved cysteine through the conserved F or W. The order of the fields is CDR3 protein, CDR3 DNA, J gene, V gene, clone size, D gene. D genes are given only for firm matches. Expanded clones get a size class; other rows say once, few or many, or leave the size out.

CSAASGLTYEQYF,TGCAGTGCTGCCTCCGGACTTACCTACGAGCAGTACTTC,TRBJ2-7,TRBV20-1,once,NA
CAISVTGTYEQYF,TGTGCCATCAGTGTCACAGGGACCTACGAGCAGTACTTC,TRBJ2-7,TRBV10-3,NA,NA
CASSTGDSLAIEQYF,TGTGCCAGTAGTACAGGGGACTCGCTGGCTATCGAGCAGTACTTC,TRBJ2-7,TRBV7-4,NA,NA
CASSLYAGTGGVGTEAFF,TGTGCCAGCAGCTTATATGCCGGGACAGGGGGCGTGGGGACTGAAGCTTTCTTT,TRBJ1-1,TRBV7-8,NA,TRBD1
CASSRTGNSNQPQHF,TGTGCCAGCAGCCGGACAGGGAATAGCAATCAGCCCCAGCATTTT,TRBJ1-5,TRBV5-6,many,TRBD1
CASSPDTLNRDRGSYEQYF,TGTGCCAGCAGCCCCGATACCCTTAACCGGGACAGGGGATCCTACGAGCAGTACTTC,TRBJ2-7,TRBV7-9,NA,TRBD1
CASNAGTGPNQPQHF,TGCGCCAGCAACGCCGGGACAGGACCGAATCAGCCCCAGCATTTT,TRBJ1-5,TRBV10-1,NA,TRBD1
CSARDPQIRETQYF,TGCAGTGCTAGAGATCCCCAGATCAGAGAGACCCAGTACTTC,TRBJ2-5,TRBV20-1,many,NA
CASSTMSDYEQYF,TGTGCCAGCAGTACCATGTCGGACTACGAGCAGTACTTC,TRBJ2-7,TRBV6-5,NA,NA
CASGSFLRGDTEAFF,TGTGCCAGCGGTTCGTTTTTGAGGGGTGACACTGAAGCTTTCTTT,TRBJ1-1,TRBV6-6,few,NA
CASSKGWAASSYEQYF,TGTGCCAGCAGTAAAGGGTGGGCTGCTTCTTCCTACGAGCAGTACTTC,TRBJ2-7,TRBV2,NA,NA
CASRGGQGDTQYF,TGTGCCAGCAGGGGGGGACAGGGGGATACGCAGTATTTT,TRBJ2-3,TRBV2,NA,TRBD1
CSARELGQTHYEQYF,TGCAGTGCTAGAGAGTTGGGACAGACCCACTACGAGCAGTACTTT,TRBJ2-7,TRBV20-1,NA,TRBD1
CATSQTGSANYGYTF,TGTGCCACCAGCCAGACAGGTTCTGCTAACTATGGCTACACCTTC,TRBJ1-2,TRBV10-3,NA,NA
CASSSRTGTSYEQYF,TGTGCCAGCAGCTCTAGGACAGGGACATCTTACGAGCAGTACTTC,TRBJ2-7,TRBV7-8,NA,TRBD1
CASSSDPGLLNEQFF,TGTGCCAGCAGCTCGGACCCGGGACTACTGAATGAGCAGTTCTTC,TRBJ2-1,TRBV9,NA,TRBD2
CATSSHPGATGGELFF,TGTGCCACCAGCAGCCATCCCGGGGCGACTGGCGGGGAGCTGTTTTTT,TRBJ2-2,TRBV15,NA,NA
CASSYGGGLGNQPQHF,TGTGCCAGCAGTTACGGGGGCGGGTTAGGAAATCAGCCCCAGCATTTT,TRBJ1-5,TRBV6-7,many,NA
CASSGRGMETQYF,TGTGCCAGCAGTGGCAGGGGGATGGAGACCCAGTACTTC,TRBJ2-5,TRBV6-5,NA,TRBD1
CASSPPGPGTGNQPQHF,TGTGCCAGCAGTCCTCCAGGTCCCGGGACAGGGAATCAGCCCCAGCATTTT,TRBJ1-5,TRBV28,NA,TRBD1
CASTLDSRGYTF,TGTGCCAGTACGTTGGACTCGCGAGGCTACACCTTC,TRBJ1-2,TRBV19,many,NA
CASSSTGDRATNEQYF,TGTGCCAGCAGCTCCACGGGGGACAGGGCCACTAACGAGCAGTACTTC,TRBJ2-7,TRBV5-4,many,TRBD1
CASSQDYTDTQYF,TGTGCCAGCAGCCAAGACTACACAGATACGCAGTATTTT,TRBJ2-3,TRBV14,NA,NA
CASSYVGEAFF,TGTGCCAGCAGTTACGTGGGGGAAGCTTTCTTT,TRBJ1-1,TRBV6-5,many,NA
CATSRDPLNTEAFF,TGTGCCACCAGCAGGGACCCATTGAACACTGAAGCTTTCTTT,TRBJ1-1,TRBV15,NA,NA
CSASGLQYEQYF,TGCAGTGCTAGTGGACTTCAATACGAGCAGTACTTC,TRBJ2-7,TRBV20-1,NA,NA
CASSQVWGTGQVYSNQPQHF,TGCGCCAGCAGCCAAGTTTGGGGGACAGGGCAAGTTTATAGCAATCAGCCCCAGCATTTT,TRBJ1-5,TRBV4-3,NA,TRBD1
CASSSTQTGTGRSYEQHF,TGTGCCAGCAGCTCCACCCAAACCGGGACAGGGAGATCCTACGAGCAGCACTTC,TRBJ2-7,TRBV7-2,NA,TRBD1
CASSPRGRGWDTQYF,TGTGCCAGCAGCCCTAGAGGGAGAGGCTGGGATACGCAGTATTTT,TRBJ2-3,TRBV9,many,NA
CASSVVQALNYGYTF,TGTGCCAGCAGTGTAGTACAGGCGCTTAACTATGGCTACACCTTC,TRBJ1-2,TRBV2,NA,NA
CATSDSLGPNQPQHF,TGTGCCACCAGTGACTCCCTCGGACCCAATCAGCCCCAGCATTTT,TRBJ1-5,TRBV24-1,NA,NA
CASSPDRGHSSYEQYF,TGTGCCAGCTCACCGGACAGGGGCCACAGCTCCTACGAGCAGTACTTC,TRBJ2-7,TRBV18,few,TRBD1
CATSRDRADTQYF,TGTGCCACCAGCAGAGATAGGGCAGATACGCAGTATTTT,TRBJ2-3,TRBV15,once,NA
CASSWDRGHYEQYF,TGTGCCAGCAGCTGGGACAGGGGGCACTACGAGCAGTACTTC,TRBJ2-7,TRBV10-2,NA,TRBD1
CASSFRQGGNQPQHF,TGTGCCAGCAGCTTTAGACAGGGTGGCAATCAGCCCCAGCATTTT,TRBJ1-5,TRBV7-2,many,TRBD1
CSVRDRGEAFF,TGCAGCGTGCGGGACAGGGGAGAAGCTTTCTTT,TRBJ1-1,TRBV29-1,NA,TRBD1
CASSQDRGGIKVSEQFF,TGTGCCAGCAGCCAAGATCGGGGCGGGATTAAGGTAAGTGAGCAGTTCTTC,TRBJ2-1,TRBV14,NA,NA
CSAMRQEDSPLHF,TGCAGTGCTATGCGGCAGGAAGATTCACCCCTCCACTTT,TRBJ1-6,TRBV20-1,NA,NA
CASRGRTGDSNQPQHF,TGTGCCAGCAGGGGAAGGACAGGGGATAGCAATCAGCCCCAGCATTTT,TRBJ1-5,TRBV2,NA,TRBD1
CSARDRLAAQGLVNEQYF,TGCAGTGCTAGAGATCGGCTAGCGGCTCAGGGCTTGGTCAACGAGCAGTACTTC,TRBJ2-7,TRBV20-1,many,TRBD2
CASSWQQETQYF,TGTGCCAGCAGCTGGCAACAAGAGACCCAGTACTTC,TRBJ2-5,TRBV3-1,many,NA
CASSLEFSGANVLTF,TGTGCCAGCAGCTTAGAATTCTCTGGGGCCAACGTCCTGACTTTC,TRBJ2-6,TRBV11-2,many,NA
CASSDGGHTEAFF,TGTGCCAGCAGTGATGGGGGTCACACTGAAGCTTTCTTT,TRBJ1-1,TRBV6-1,many,NA